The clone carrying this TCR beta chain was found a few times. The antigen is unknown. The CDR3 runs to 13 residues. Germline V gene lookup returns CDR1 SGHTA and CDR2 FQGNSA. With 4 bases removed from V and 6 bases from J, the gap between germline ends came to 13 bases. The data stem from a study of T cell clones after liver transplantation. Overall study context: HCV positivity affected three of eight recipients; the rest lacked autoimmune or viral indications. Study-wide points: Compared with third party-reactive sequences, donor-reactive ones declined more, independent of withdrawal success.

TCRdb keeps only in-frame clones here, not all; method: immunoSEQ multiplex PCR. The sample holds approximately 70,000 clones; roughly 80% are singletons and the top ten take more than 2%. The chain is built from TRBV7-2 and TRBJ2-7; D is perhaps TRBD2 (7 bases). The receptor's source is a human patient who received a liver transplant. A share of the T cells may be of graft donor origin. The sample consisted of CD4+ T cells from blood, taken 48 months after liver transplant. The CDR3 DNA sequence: TGTGCCAGCAGCTCGGCGGGGGCGAGCGAGCAGTACTTC. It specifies CASSSAGASEQYF.